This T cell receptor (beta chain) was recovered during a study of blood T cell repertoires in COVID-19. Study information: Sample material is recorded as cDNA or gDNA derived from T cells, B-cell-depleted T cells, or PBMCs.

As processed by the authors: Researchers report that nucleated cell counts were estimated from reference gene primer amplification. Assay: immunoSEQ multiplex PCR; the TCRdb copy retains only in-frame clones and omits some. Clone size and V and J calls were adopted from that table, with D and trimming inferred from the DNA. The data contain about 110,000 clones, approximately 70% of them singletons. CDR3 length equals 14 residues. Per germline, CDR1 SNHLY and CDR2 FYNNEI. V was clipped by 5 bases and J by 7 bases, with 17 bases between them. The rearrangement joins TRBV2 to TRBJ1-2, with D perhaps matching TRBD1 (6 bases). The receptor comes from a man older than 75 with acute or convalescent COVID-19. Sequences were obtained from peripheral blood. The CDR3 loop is CASSPQGSLSGYTF. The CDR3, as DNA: TGTGCCAGCAGTCCTCAGGGGTCCCTTTCTGGCTACACCTTC.